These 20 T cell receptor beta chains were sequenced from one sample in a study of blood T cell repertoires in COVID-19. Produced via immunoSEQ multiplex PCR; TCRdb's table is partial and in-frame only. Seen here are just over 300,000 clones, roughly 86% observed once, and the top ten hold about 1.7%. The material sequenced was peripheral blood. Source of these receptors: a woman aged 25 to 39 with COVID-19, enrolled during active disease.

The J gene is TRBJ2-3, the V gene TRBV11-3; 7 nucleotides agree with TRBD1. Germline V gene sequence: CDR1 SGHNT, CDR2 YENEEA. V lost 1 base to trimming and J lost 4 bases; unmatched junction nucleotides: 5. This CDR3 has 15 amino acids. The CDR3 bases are TGTGCCAGCAGCTTAGCAGGGGGTAACGCAGATACGCAGTATTTT. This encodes CASSLAGGNADTQYF.

The CDR3 region has the DNA TGCGCCAGCAGGCAGGGATCCTCTGGAAACACCATATATTTT. Residues: CASRQGSSGNTIYF. V is TRBV5-1 and J is TRBJ1-3, with D perhaps TRBD1 (5 bases). Trimming stripped 5 bases from V and 0 bases from J, with 9 bases between. CDR1 and CDR2 from the germline V gene are SGHRS and YFSETQ. CDR3 length: 14 amino acids.

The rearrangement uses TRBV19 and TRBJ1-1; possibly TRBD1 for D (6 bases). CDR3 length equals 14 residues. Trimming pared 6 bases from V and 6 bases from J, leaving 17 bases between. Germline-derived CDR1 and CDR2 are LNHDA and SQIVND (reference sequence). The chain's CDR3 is CASRWGGASAEAFF. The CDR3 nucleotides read TGTGCCAGTAGATGGGGGGGCGCTTCCGCTGAAGCTTTCTTT.

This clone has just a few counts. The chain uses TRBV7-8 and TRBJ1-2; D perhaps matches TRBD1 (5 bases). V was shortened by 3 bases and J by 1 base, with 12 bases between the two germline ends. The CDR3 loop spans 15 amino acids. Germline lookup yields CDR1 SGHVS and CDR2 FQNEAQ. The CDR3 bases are TGTGCCAGCAGCTTGAACAGGAGATATAACTATGGCTACACCTTC. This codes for CASSLNRRYNYGYTF.

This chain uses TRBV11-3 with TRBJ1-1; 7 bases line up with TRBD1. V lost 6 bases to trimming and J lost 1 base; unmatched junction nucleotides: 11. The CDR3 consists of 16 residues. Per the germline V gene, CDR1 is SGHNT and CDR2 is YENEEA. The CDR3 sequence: CASRSKGQKPNTEAFF. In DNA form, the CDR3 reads TGTGCCAGCAGGTCTAAGGGACAGAAACCGAACACTGAAGCTTTCTTT.

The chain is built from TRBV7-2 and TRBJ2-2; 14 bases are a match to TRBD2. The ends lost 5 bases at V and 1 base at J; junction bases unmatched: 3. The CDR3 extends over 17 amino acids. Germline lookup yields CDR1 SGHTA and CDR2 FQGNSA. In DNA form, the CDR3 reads TGTGCCAGCAGCCCGGGACTAGCGGGGGTGAACACCGGGGAGCTGTTTTTT. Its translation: CASSPGLAGVNTGELFF.

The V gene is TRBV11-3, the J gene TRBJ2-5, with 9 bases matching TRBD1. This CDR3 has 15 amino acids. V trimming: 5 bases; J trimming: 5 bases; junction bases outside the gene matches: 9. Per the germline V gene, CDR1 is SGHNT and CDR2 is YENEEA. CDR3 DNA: TGTGCCAGCAGCCCAGGGACAGGGAGGTACGAGACCCAGTACTTC. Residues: CASSPGTGRYETQYF. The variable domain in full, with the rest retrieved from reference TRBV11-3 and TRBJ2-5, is EAGVVQSPRYKIIEKKQPVAFWCNPISGHNTLYWYLQNLGQGPELLIRYENEEAVDDSQLPKDRFSAERLKGVDSTLKIQPAELGDSAVYLCASSPGTGRYETQYFGPGTRLLVL.

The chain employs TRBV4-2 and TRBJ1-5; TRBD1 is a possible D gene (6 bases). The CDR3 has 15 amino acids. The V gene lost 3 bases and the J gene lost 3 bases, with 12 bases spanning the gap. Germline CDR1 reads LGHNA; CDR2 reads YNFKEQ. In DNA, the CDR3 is TGTGCCAGCAGCCACCTTACAGGGATCAATCAGCCCCAGCATTTT. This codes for CASSHLTGINQPQHF.

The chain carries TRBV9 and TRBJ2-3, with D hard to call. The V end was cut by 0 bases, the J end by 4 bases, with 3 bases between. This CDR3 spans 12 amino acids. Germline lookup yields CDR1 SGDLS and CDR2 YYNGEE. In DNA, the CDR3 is TGTGCCAGCAGCGTAGTAGCAGATACGCAGTATTTT. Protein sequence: CASSVVADTQYF.

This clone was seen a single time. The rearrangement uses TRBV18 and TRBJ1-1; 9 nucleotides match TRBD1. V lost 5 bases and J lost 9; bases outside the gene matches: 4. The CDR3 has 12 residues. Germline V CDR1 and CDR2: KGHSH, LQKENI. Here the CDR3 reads CASSTGQGQAFF. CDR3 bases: TGTGCCAGCTCAACGGGACAGGGTCAAGCTTTCTTT.

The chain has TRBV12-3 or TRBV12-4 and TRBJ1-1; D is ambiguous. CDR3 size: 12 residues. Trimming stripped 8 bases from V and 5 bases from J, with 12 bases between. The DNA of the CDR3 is TGTGCCAGCGGGCGGGGAGGAACTGAAGCTTTCTTT. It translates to CASGRGGTEAFF.

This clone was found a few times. The chain's CDR3 is CASSDDGDQETQYF. In DNA, the CDR3 is TGTGCCAGCAGCGACGACGGAGACCAAGAGACCCAGTACTTC. This sequence joins TRBV9 and TRBJ2-5; D is unresolved. This CDR3 is 14 amino acids long. V was clipped by 3 bases and J by 0 bases, with 9 bases between them. Germline V lookup: CDR1 SGDLS, CDR2 YYNGEE.

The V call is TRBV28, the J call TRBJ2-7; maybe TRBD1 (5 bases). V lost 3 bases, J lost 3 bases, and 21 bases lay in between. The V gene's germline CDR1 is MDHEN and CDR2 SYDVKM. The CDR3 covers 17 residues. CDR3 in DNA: TGTGCCAGCAGTTTTAGGGGAAATCCAGGCCCGGGCTACGAGCAGTACGTC. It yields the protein CASSFRGNPGPGYEQYV.

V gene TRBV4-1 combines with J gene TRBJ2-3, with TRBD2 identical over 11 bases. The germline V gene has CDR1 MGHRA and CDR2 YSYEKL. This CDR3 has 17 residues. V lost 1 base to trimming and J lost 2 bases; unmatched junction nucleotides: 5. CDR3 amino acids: CASSQASGGKLTDTQYF. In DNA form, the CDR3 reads TGCGCCAGCAGCCAAGCTAGCGGGGGGAAACTCACAGATACGCAGTATTTT.

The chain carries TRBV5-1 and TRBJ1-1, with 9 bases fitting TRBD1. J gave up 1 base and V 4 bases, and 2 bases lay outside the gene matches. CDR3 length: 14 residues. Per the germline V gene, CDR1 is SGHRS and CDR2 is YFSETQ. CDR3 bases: TGCGCCAGCAGCAGGACAGGGGCGAACACTGAAGCTTTCTTT. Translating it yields CASSRTGANTEAFF.

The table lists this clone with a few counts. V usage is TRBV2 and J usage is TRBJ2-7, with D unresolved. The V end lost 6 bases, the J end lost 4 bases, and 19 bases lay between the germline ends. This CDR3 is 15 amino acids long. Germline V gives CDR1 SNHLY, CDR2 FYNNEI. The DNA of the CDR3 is TGTGCCAGCAGCCCCGGGTCAGCCAAGAAGTACGAGCAGTACTTC. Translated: CASSPGSAKKYEQYF.

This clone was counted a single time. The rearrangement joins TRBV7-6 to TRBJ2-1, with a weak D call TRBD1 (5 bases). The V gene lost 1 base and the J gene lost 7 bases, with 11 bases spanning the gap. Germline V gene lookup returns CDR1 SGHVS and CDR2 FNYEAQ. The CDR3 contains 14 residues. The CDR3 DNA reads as TGTGCCAGCAGCTTAGTCCCCAGGGTGAATGAGCAGTTCTTC. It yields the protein CASSLVPRVNEQFF.

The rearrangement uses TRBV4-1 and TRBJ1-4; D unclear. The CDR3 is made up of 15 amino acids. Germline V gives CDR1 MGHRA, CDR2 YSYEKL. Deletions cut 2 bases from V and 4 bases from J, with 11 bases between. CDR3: CASSQSAGRNEKLFF. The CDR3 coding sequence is TGCGCCAGCAGCCAAAGTGCAGGCCGTAATGAAAAACTGTTTTTT.

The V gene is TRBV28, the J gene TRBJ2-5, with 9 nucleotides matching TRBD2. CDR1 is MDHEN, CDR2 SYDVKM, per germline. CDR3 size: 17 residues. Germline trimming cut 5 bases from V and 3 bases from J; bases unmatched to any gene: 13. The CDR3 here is CASSPRLSGGRKETQYF. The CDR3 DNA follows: TGTGCCAGCAGTCCCCGTTTGAGCGGGGGGCGAAAAGAGACCCAGTACTTC.

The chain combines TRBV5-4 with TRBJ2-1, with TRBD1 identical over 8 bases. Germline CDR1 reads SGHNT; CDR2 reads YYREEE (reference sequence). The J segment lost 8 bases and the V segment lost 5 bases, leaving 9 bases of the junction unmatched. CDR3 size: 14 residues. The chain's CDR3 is CASSLGQGGDEQFF. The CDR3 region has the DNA TGTGCCAGCAGTTTAGGACAGGGAGGAGATGAGCAGTTCTTC.